This entry lists 11 T cell receptor beta chains sequenced from one sample in a study of cytomegalovirus exposure and HLA in healthy donors. With 60 Vbeta and 13 Jbeta primers, the PCR was carried out. The assay was immunoSEQ multiplex PCR, and TCRdb's table has in-frame clones only and misses some. This table holds under 200,000 clones, 70% to 85% found once. What was sequenced was PBMCs. The receptors were sampled from a man aged 35 to 55 in good health and CMV-seropositive.

This clone was observed a single time. The chain links TRBV7-6 to TRBJ1-6; D is possibly TRBD1 (6 bases). There are 18 residues in the CDR3. Germline loops: CDR1 SGHVS, CDR2 FNYEAQ. Trimming left V 1 base short and J 3 bases short, with 16 bases between. For the CDR3, the DNA is TGTGCCAGCAGCTTAGAAGGGGGGGGCGGCATCTATAATTCACCCCTCCACTTT. Amino acid sequence: CASSLEGGGGIYNSPLHF.

The J gene is TRBJ1-4, the V gene TRBV6-5; TRBD1 is a possible D gene (6 bases). CDR3 length: 14 residues. The germline CDR1 and CDR2 sequences are MNHEY and SVGAGI. The germline V and J ends were trimmed by 6 bases and 5 bases, with 13 bases remaining between them. The CDR3 region has the DNA TGTGCCAGCAGGGGGGCGAACCAAAATGAAAAACTGTTTTTT. Encoded protein: CASRGANQNEKLFF.

A single count supports this clone. Other DNA sequences of this sample code for an identical CDR3. The chain joins TRBV4-1 to TRBJ1-1; D gene unclear. Germline assignment: CDR1 MGHRA and CDR2 YSYEKL. V was pared by 0 bases and J by 0 bases, with 11 bases between. The CDR3 has 16 residues. This CDR3 reads CASSQDGGLLNTEAFF. CDR3 nucleotide sequence: TGCGCCAGCAGCCAAGACGGAGGGCTTCTGAACACTGAAGCTTTCTTT.

The CDR3 loop is CASSLRSRPTDTQYF. CDR3 sequence (DNA): TGTGCCAGCAGTTTAAGGTCCAGGCCCACAGATACGCAGTATTTT. The genes are TRBV28 and TRBJ2-3; D remains ambiguous. From germline, CDR1 is MDHEN and CDR2 SYDVKM. The CDR3 extends over 15 amino acids. V was cut by 2 bases and J by 2 bases, with 11 bases left in between.

This rearrangement joins TRBV7-6 to TRBJ2-3, with D maybe TRBD2 (6 bases). The CDR3 contains 14 residues. Trimming shortened V by 5 bases and J by 2 bases, and 11 bases separated the two germline ends. Germline CDR1 and CDR2: SGHVS and FNYEAQ. CDR3: CASSPRRDTDTQYF. CDR3 nucleotide sequence: TGTGCCAGCAGCCCTAGGAGGGACACAGATACGCAGTATTTT.

The genes are TRBV19 and TRBJ2-7, with D possibly being TRBD2 (6 bases). Germline V gives CDR1 LNHDA, CDR2 SQIVND (reference sequence). V was pared by 6 bases and J by 3 bases, with 21 bases between. The CDR3 is made up of 16 amino acids. CDR3 sequence: CASSPGRRVGVYEQYF. CDR3 DNA sequence: TGTGCCAGTAGCCCGGGGCGGAGGGTAGGAGTCTACGAGCAGTACTTC.

This sequence joins TRBV9 and TRBJ2-3; TRBD2 matches at 7 bases. Per the germline V gene, CDR1 is SGDLS and CDR2 is YYNGEE. Unmatched junction bases numbered 4, after V lost 0 bases and J lost 0 bases. This CDR3 region has 16 residues. CDR3 in DNA: TGTGCCAGCAGCGTAGAGGGGCGGGGGAGCACAGATACGCAGTATTTT. It is translated as CASSVEGRGSTDTQYF.

The chain combines TRBV5-6 with TRBJ2-1; D may be TRBD2 (6 bases). The CDR3 length is 15 residues. Trimming took off 2 bases at V and 4 bases at J, with 13 bases between the two ends. The germline V gene encodes CDR1 SGHDT and CDR2 YYEEEE. The CDR3 DNA is TGTGCCAGCAGCTTTCCGTCCGGGAGTTACAATGAGCAGTTCTTC. Translation: CASSFPSGSYNEQFF.

The chain joins TRBV28 to TRBJ1-4; a possible D gene is TRBD1 (6 bases). Germline V gene data show CDR1 as MDHEN and CDR2 as SYDVKM. The V gene lost 1 base and the J gene lost 8 bases, with 14 bases spanning the gap. The CDR3 is 15 amino acids. CDR3: CASSLLTGLREKLFF. The CDR3 nucleotides read TGTGCCAGCAGTTTATTAACAGGGCTCCGAGAAAAACTGTTTTTT.

The gene calls are TRBV5-6 and TRBJ2-2, with D possibly matching TRBD2 (5 bases). V shed 3 bases and J shed 0 bases, with 6 bases lying between them. Germline loops: CDR1 SGHDT, CDR2 YYEEEE. The CDR3 sequence is 14 residues long. The CDR3 DNA is TGTGCCAGCAGCTCACTAGCGAACACCGGGGAGCTGTTTTTT. Translating it yields CASSSLANTGELFF.

V gene TRBV9 combines with J gene TRBJ1-2; D unclear. The CDR3 runs to 12 residues. The germline V gene encodes CDR1 SGDLS and CDR2 YYNGEE. The V end was cut by 0 bases, the J end by 8 bases, with 8 bases between. The CDR3 region is CASSVDSRGYTF. CDR3 sequence (DNA): TGTGCCAGCAGCGTAGATTCCAGGGGCTACACCTTC.